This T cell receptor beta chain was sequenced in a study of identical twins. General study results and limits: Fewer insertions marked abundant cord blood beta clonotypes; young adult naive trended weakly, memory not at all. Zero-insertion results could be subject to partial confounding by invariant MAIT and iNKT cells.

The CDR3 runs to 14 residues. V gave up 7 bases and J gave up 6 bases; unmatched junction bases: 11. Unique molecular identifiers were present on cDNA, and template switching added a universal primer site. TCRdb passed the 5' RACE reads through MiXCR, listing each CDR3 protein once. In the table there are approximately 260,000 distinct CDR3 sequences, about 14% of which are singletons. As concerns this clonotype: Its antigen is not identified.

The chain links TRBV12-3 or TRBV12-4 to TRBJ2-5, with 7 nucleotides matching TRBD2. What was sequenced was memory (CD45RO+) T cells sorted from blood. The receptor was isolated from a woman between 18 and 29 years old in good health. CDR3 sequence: CASNPTAGVKTQYF. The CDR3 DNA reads TGTGCCAGCAACCCAACGGCGGGGGTAAAGACCCAGTACTTC.